This T cell receptor beta chain was profiled in a study of post-analysis software for immune sequencing data. Looking at the study overall: Relapsing-remitting, secondary progressive and progressive-relapsing forms made up the multiple sclerosis disease courses. Study outcomes and limitations: Significantly decreased normalized Chao1 diversity was recorded for multiple sclerosis patients relative to controls. Comparison of patients with controls showed roughly five TRBV segments more frequent in patients, TRBV5-6, TRBV5-1 and TRBV20-1 among them.

Germline V lookup: CDR1 LGHDT, CDR2 YNNKEL (reference sequence). The CDR3 is made up of 13 amino acids. With 0 bases removed from V and 8 bases from J, the gap between germline ends came to 10 bases. Remarks on this clonotype: Its antigen is still unknown.

The authors incorporated unique molecular identifiers into the TCR beta cDNA libraries. TCRdb re-derived calls from the PCR reads in MiXCR, one entry per CDR3 protein. The table includes fewer than 700,000 distinct CDR3 sequences, about 44% detected once. This chain joins TRBV3-1 and TRBJ1-2; D unresolved. Sequencing input: blood. The clonotype originates from a girl aged 5-17 years with multiple sclerosis. The CDR3 protein is CASSQDPAGGYTF. In DNA form, the CDR3 reads TGTGCCAGCAGCCAAGATCCAGCGGGAGGCTACACCTTC.